This T cell receptor beta chain derives from a study of T cell clonality in common variable immunodeficiency. Study outcomes and limitations: In common variable immunodeficiency, TCR beta chains reportedly carried fewer deletions and N-nucleotide insertions.

Here immunoSEQ multiplex PCR was the method, and the copy in TCRdb shows in-frame clones only, minus some. The sample holds 25,000 to 35,000 clones, and no clone turns up only once. This clone was picked up many times. As yet, its antigen is unknown. The read stops 3 residues short of the end of the CDR3; the missing end is completed from the germline J gene. This CDR3 contains 14 residues. Trimming cost V 3 bases and J 3 bases, with 11 bases left between them. Germline values: CDR1 SGHRS, CDR2 YFSETQ. This receptor was obtained from a human donor with common variable immunodeficiency. The chain couples TRBV5-1 to TRBJ2-3; D perhaps matches TRBD1 (5 bases). The sample consisted of peripheral blood mononuclear cells. The CDR3 here is CASSSMGQTDTQYF. Incomplete CDR3 DNA: TGCGCCAGCAGCTCAATGGGGCAGACAGATACG.